Listed here are 29 T cell receptor beta chains from one sample, sequenced in a study of graft-versus-host responses after intestinal transplantation. Lymphocytes from graft epithelium and lamina propria were isolated. Clones were sequenced by immunoSEQ multiplex PCR, and TCRdb holds only the in-frame ones, with some missing. The table lists about 20,000 clones, around 77% of them singletons. The sample in question was ileum tissue, obtained 12 days after intestinal transplant. These TCRs come from a human patient who received an intestinal transplant, so some T cells may come from the graft donor.

The chain recombines TRBV4-2 with TRBJ2-1; 8 bases line up with TRBD2. Germline V gene lookup returns CDR1 LGHNA and CDR2 YNFKEQ. V shed 4 bases and J 8 bases; nucleotides not matched to a gene: 4. The CDR3 consists of 13 residues. CDR3 sequence reads: CASSLTRGDEQFF. The CDR3 DNA reads as TGTGCCAGCAGCCTCACGCGGGGGGATGAGCAGTTCTTC.

V usage is TRBV5-1 and J usage is TRBJ1-2; a possible D gene is TRBD1 (6 bases). The V gene lost 4 bases and the J gene lost 5 bases, with 12 bases spanning the gap. Looked up from germline, CDR1 is SGHRS and CDR2 is YFSETQ. This CDR3 spans 13 amino acids. The CDR3 protein is CASSNGGAYGYTF. Here the CDR3 DNA reads TGCGCCAGCAGCAATGGGGGGGCTTATGGCTACACCTTC.

V usage is TRBV28 and J usage is TRBJ2-7, with 7 bases fitting TRBD2. Germline V gene data show CDR1 as MDHEN and CDR2 as SYDVKM. There are 14 residues in the CDR3. Germline trimming cut 4 bases from V and 0 bases from J; bases unmatched to any gene: 3. The chain's CDR3 is CASSSRDYSYEQYF. CDR3 bases: TGTGCCAGCAGTTCCCGGGACTACTCCTACGAGCAGTACTTC. Combining the CDR3 with reference TRBV28 and TRBJ2-7 gives the whole variable domain DVKVTQSSRYLVKRTGEKVFLECVQDMDHENMFWYRQDPGLGLRLIYFSYDVKMKEKGDIPEGYSVSREKKERFSLILESASTNQTSMYLCASSSRDYSYEQYFGPGTRLTVT.

The V and J genes are TRBV27 and TRBJ2-1; a weak D match, TRBD2 (7 bases). The CDR3 contains 17 residues. The V gene's germline CDR1 is MNHEY and CDR2 SMNVEV (reference sequence). V was shortened by 6 bases and J by 1 base, with 19 bases between the two germline ends. CDR3 sequence reads: CASSPTGLVSSYNEQFF. In DNA, the CDR3 is TGTGCCAGCAGCCCGACAGGACTAGTTTCATCCTACAATGAGCAGTTCTTC.

This chain uses TRBV4-2 with TRBJ2-5, with a tentative D call TRBD2 (7 bases). The ends were cut back, 4 bases at V and 5 bases at J, with 17 bases in the middle. The CDR3 consists of 15 residues. CDR1 is LGHNA, CDR2 YNFKEQ, per germline. CDR3 DNA sequence: TGTGCCAGCAGCCGGTACGGGGGGCCAGGGGAGACCCAGTACTTC. As protein: CASSRYGGPGETQYF.

V gene TRBV6-1 combines with J gene TRBJ1-1; a weak D match, TRBD1 (5 bases). The CDR3 loop spans 12 amino acids. V was shortened by 5 bases and J by 1 base, with 5 bases between the two germline ends. Germline V gives CDR1 MNHNS, CDR2 SASEGT. The CDR3 DNA reads as TGTGCCAGCAGTACAGGGAACACTGAAGCTTTCTTT. This sequence encodes CASSTGNTEAFF.

This clone showed up just a few times. This sequence joins TRBV10-3 and TRBJ2-5, with TRBD2 matching over 11 bases. V gave up 7 bases and J gave up 1 base; unmatched junction bases: 8. The germline gives CDR1 ENHRY, CDR2 SYGVKD. This CDR3 comprises 16 residues. The CDR3 loop reads CAIMPGLAGRQETQYF. The CDR3 coding sequence is TGTGCCATCATGCCCGGACTAGCGGGTCGCCAAGAGACCCAGTACTTC.

The chain uses TRBV18 and TRBJ1-1; tentatively, D is TRBD1 (6 bases). Trimming removed 3 bases at V and 7 bases at J, with 12 bases between. Germline V gene lookup returns CDR1 KGHSH and CDR2 LQKENI. CDR3 length: 13 amino acids. CDR3 sequence: CASSPAQGVEAFF. Here the CDR3 DNA reads TGTGCCAGCTCACCGGCACAGGGCGTTGAAGCTTTCTTT.

CDR3 in amino acids: CAGGFLAPSSYNSPLHF. The CDR3 DNA reads TGTGCCGGGGGGTTCTTAGCACCCAGCTCCTATAATTCACCCCTCCACTTT. V is TRBV30 and J is TRBJ1-6; the D gene is possibly TRBD1 (5 bases). V gave up 8 bases and J gave up 0 bases, with 20 bases separating them. CDR3 size: 17 residues. Germline V lookup: CDR1 GTSNPN, CDR2 SVGIG (reference sequence).

This clone has more than one count but fewer than ten. The chain links TRBV5-8 to TRBJ2-2, with no clear D. The CDR3 totals 13 residues. Germline V gene sequence: CDR1 SGHTS, CDR2 YDEGEE. Trimming took off 2 bases at V and 2 bases at J, with 4 bases between the two ends. DNA of the CDR3: TGTGCCAGCAGCTTTCCTAACACCGGGGAGCTGTTTTTT. Translation: CASSFPNTGELFF. Looking up the rest from reference TRBV5-8 and TRBJ2-2 gives the full variable domain: EAGVTQSPTHLIKTRGQQATLRCSPISGHTSVYWYQQALGLGLQFLLWYDEGEERNRGNFPPRFSGRQFPNYSSELNVNALELEDSALYLCASSFPNTGELFFGEGSRLTVL.

The chain is built from TRBV5-6 and TRBJ2-7; TRBD1 matches 7 bases. Germline V CDR1 and CDR2: SGHDT, YYEEEE. The trim removed 4 bases at V and 2 bases at J, leaving 6 bases unmatched. This CDR3 has 14 residues. As DNA, the CDR3 is TGTGCCAGCAGCCCAGACGGGACAGCCTACGAGCAGTACTTC. Protein sequence: CASSPDGTAYEQYF. Full variable domain (remainder filled in from reference TRBV5-6 and TRBJ2-7): DAGVTQSPTHLIKTRGQQVTLRCSPKSGHDTVSWYQQALGQGPQFIFQYYEEEERQRGNFPDRFSGHQFPNYSSELNVNALLLGDSALYLCASSPDGTAYEQYFGPGTRLTVT.

V usage is TRBV21-1 and J usage is TRBJ2-7; the table gives TRBD2 as D, unverified against the DNA. TRBV21-1 is a documented pseudogene. CDR3 length equals 16 residues. DNA of the CDR3: TGTGCCAGCAGCGCCCAGAAAGCGGGATCCTCCTACGAGCAGTACTTC. This encodes CASSAQKAGSSYEQYF.

This chain joins TRBV5-1 and TRBJ1-2; the D is unclear. V lost 2 bases to trimming and J lost 4 bases, with 9 bases between them. The CDR3 covers 13 residues. Per germline, CDR1 SGHRS and CDR2 YFSETQ. CDR3 nucleotides: TGCGCCAGCAGCTTTAACGAGATCTATGGCTACACCTTC. Amino acids: CASSFNEIYGYTF.

A single count supports this clone. The rearrangement links TRBV11-2 to TRBJ2-4, with D tentatively TRBD2 (6 bases). This CDR3 is built from 17 residues. From germline, CDR1 is SGHAT and CDR2 FQNNGV. Trimming shortened V by 5 bases and J by 7 bases, and 24 bases separated the two germline ends. The CDR3 DNA sequence: TGTGCCAGCAGCCCGTCCCCCTGGACTTTTGGGGGGAACATTCAGTACTTC. This sequence encodes CASSPSPWTFGGNIQYF.

The CDR3 coding sequence is TGTGCCAGCAGCTCGCGATACGAGCAGTACTTC. Translated: CASSSRYEQYF. The chain recombines TRBV7-9 with TRBJ2-7; no reliable D call. Germline CDR1 and CDR2: SEHNR and FQNEAQ (reference sequence). V shed 4 bases and J shed 4 bases, with 5 bases lying between them. The CDR3 length is 11 residues. Full variable domain (outside the CDR3, taken from reference TRBV7-9 and TRBJ2-7): DTGVSQNPRHKITKRGQNVTFRCDPISEHNRLYWYRQTLGQGPEFLTYFQNEAQLEKSRLLSDRFSAERPKGSFSTLEIQRTEQGDSAMYLCASSSRYEQYFGPGTRLTVT.

This clone was seen a single time. CDR3 in DNA: TGTGCCAGCAGCCCCGGGACAGGCACTGAAGCTTTCTTT. Its protein product is CASSPGTGTEAFF. The genes are TRBV9 and TRBJ1-1; 8 bases map to TRBD1. This CDR3 is built from 13 residues. Trimming removed 4 bases from V and 4 bases from J; junction bases left unmatched: 3. The germline V gene has CDR1 SGDLS and CDR2 YYNGEE. The full variable domain, its missing parts supplied by reference TRBV9 and TRBJ1-1, is DSGVTQTPKHLITATGQRVTLRCSPRSGDLSVYWYQQSLDQGLQFLIQYYNGEERAKGNILERFSAQQFPDLHSELNLSSLELGDSALYFCASSPGTGTEAFFGQGTRLTVV.

This sequence joins TRBV7-3 and TRBJ2-5; 8 bases agree with TRBD2. The CDR3 totals 15 residues. Germline-derived CDR1 and CDR2 are SGHTA and FQGTGA. The V segment lost 5 bases and the J segment 5 bases; nucleotides outside the gene matches: 10. The CDR3 loop is CASSLISGGGETQYF. The CDR3 bases are TGTGCCAGCAGCCTCATCAGCGGGGGCGGGGAGACCCAGTACTTC.

The V call is TRBV15, the J call TRBJ1-2; a weak D match, TRBD1 (6 bases). Germline V gene sequence: CDR1 LNHNV, CDR2 YYDKDF (reference sequence). Between the trimmed V and J ends, which lost 2 bases and 3 bases, there was a span of 16 bases. CDR3 length equals 16 residues. The CDR3 region is CATSRTNRAEDYGYTF. In DNA form, the CDR3 reads TGTGCCACCAGCAGAACAAACAGGGCGGAGGACTATGGCTACACCTTC.

The gene calls are TRBV6-1 and TRBJ1-1; D is ambiguous. The germline V and J ends were trimmed by 8 bases and 5 bases, with 9 bases remaining between them. From germline, CDR1 is MNHNS and CDR2 SASEGT. The length of the CDR3 is 11 residues. CDR3 DNA sequence: TGTGCCAGCGTACATGTGACTGAAGCTTTCTTT. Translation: CASVHVTEAFF.

This clone was counted between two and nine times. The chain links TRBV5-1 to TRBJ2-7; 9 positions agree with TRBD2. This CDR3 has 15 amino acids. The V segment lost 0 bases and the J segment 7 bases; nucleotides outside the gene matches: 8. Germline loops: CDR1 SGHRS, CDR2 YFSETQ. CDR3 sequence (DNA): TGCGCCAGCAGCTTGGCGGGCGGGAGGGCCCTGGAGCAGTACTTC. It is translated as CASSLAGGRALEQYF.

This chain links TRBV2 with TRBJ2-6; 7 nucleotides align to TRBD2. Per germline, CDR1 SNHLY and CDR2 FYNNEI. The CDR3 sequence is 14 residues long. V lost 11 bases and J lost 3; bases outside the gene matches: 7. The DNA for the CDR3 is TGTGCCTCTGGGGAGGGCGGTGGGGCCAACGTCCTGACTTTC. Translation: CASGEGGGANVLTF.

The rearrangement joins TRBV19 to TRBJ2-3; 9 nucleotides match TRBD1. V gave up 6 bases and J gave up 1 base; unmatched junction bases: 8. The CDR3 runs to 16 residues. Germline V gene lookup returns CDR1 LNHDA and CDR2 SQIVND (reference sequence). The CDR3 loop reads CASSPGTGSGTDTQYF. Written as DNA, the CDR3 is TGTGCCAGTAGCCCCGGGACAGGGTCCGGCACAGATACGCAGTATTTT.

This clone has only one observation. The chain uses TRBV18 and TRBJ1-4, with 7 bases fitting TRBD1. Germline CDR1 KGHSH, CDR2 LQKENI. The CDR3 runs to 14 residues. The junction had 1 base not matched to a gene; V was cut back by 3 bases and J by 3 bases. CDR3 amino acids: CASSPQGANEKLFF. The CDR3 coding sequence is TGTGCCAGCTCACCCCAGGGGGCTAATGAAAAACTGTTTTTT.

This clone was found once. The CDR3 reads CASSPQGADTQYF. DNA for the CDR3: TGTGCCAGCAGCCCGCAGGGCGCAGATACGCAGTATTTT. This chain links TRBV7-9 with TRBJ2-3, with a tentative D call TRBD1 (5 bases). CDR1 is SEHNR and CDR2 is FQNEAQ in the germline V gene (reference sequence). Trimming took off 5 bases at V and 4 bases at J, with 10 bases between the two ends. The CDR3 is made up of 13 amino acids.

The chain is built from TRBV2 and TRBJ1-1; 7 positions match TRBD1. Unmatched junction bases numbered 5, after V lost 6 bases and J lost 4 bases. This CDR3 has 13 residues. CDR1 SNHLY and CDR2 FYNNEI come from the germline V gene. CDR3 residues: CASRTGRGTEAFF. CDR3 bases: TGTGCCAGCAGGACAGGGCGGGGCACTGAAGCTTTCTTT. The full variable domain, rest sourced from reference TRBV2 and TRBJ1-1, is EPEVTQTPSHQVTQMGQEVILRCVPISNHLYFYWYRQILGQKVEFLVSFYNNEISEKSEIFDDQFSVERPDGSNFTLKIRSTKLEDSAMYFCASRTGRGTEAFFGQGTRLTVV.

V is TRBV4-3 and J is TRBJ2-7; 8 bases match TRBD2. The germline V gene has CDR1 LGHNA and CDR2 YSLEER. The ends lost 1 base at V and 4 bases at J; junction bases unmatched: 6. CDR3 length equals 15 residues. The CDR3 spells CASSQGRGEGYEQYF. Here the CDR3 DNA reads TGCGCCAGCAGCCAAGGGCGGGGGGAAGGGTACGAGCAGTACTTC.

This rearrangement joins TRBV6-5 to TRBJ1-4, with 7 bases identical to TRBD1. The CDR3 is 15 amino acids. In germline, CDR1 is MNHEY, CDR2 SVGAGI. The J segment lost 1 base and the V segment lost 5 bases, leaving 4 bases of the junction unmatched. CDR3 coding DNA: TGTGCCAGCAGTCGTCGGGACAGAACTAATGAAAAACTGTTTTTT. Amino acid sequence: CASSRRDRTNEKLFF.

This clone came up once. The gene calls are TRBV7-3 and TRBJ2-7, with D possibly TRBD2 on 5 matching bases. CDR3 length: 17 amino acids. V was shortened by 6 bases and J by 0 bases, with 21 bases between the two germline ends. CDR1 and CDR2 (germline): SGHTA, FQGTGA. The CDR3 reads CASSRPNEGGSSYEQYF. CDR3 coding DNA: TGTGCCAGCAGTCGACCTAACGAGGGCGGTAGCTCCTACGAGCAGTACTTC.

V is TRBV13 and J is TRBJ2-7; 11 bases are a match to TRBD1. Per the germline V gene, CDR1 is PRHDT and CDR2 is FYEKMQ (reference sequence). CDR3 length: 17 amino acids. With V trimmed by 5 bases and J by 6 bases, 15 bases remained unmatched. In DNA form, the CDR3 reads TGTGCCAGCAGCCGAACCCCCGGGACAGGGGGAAACTCCGAGCAGTACTTC. As protein: CASSRTPGTGGNSEQYF.